The 2 T cell receptor beta chains in this list originate from one sample, sequenced in a study of blood T cell repertoires in COVID-19. Here immunoSEQ multiplex PCR was the method, and the copy in TCRdb shows in-frame clones only, minus some. The sample comprises 140,000 to 150,000 clones, approximately 80% of which are singletons, and roughly 2.9% rests with the top ten. Material for sequencing was peripheral blood. These receptors were taken from a woman between 35 and 50 years old with active or convalescent COVID-19.

The genes are TRBV29-1 and TRBJ1-1; D unresolved. The CDR3 covers 13 residues. CDR1 is SQVTM, CDR2 ANQGSEA, per germline. The V gene lost 4 bases and the J gene lost 0 bases, with 9 bases spanning the gap. CDR3 sequence reads: CSVGGRMNTEAFF. The CDR3 nucleotides read TGCAGCGTTGGCGGCAGAATGAACACTGAAGCTTTCTTT.

This chain uses TRBV13 with TRBJ2-7; the match to TRBD1 covers 9 bases. V was clipped by 3 bases and J by 3 bases; unmatched bases: 6. The germline gives CDR1 PRHDT, CDR2 FYEKMQ (reference sequence). The length of the CDR3 is 15 residues. The CDR3 reads CASSLLGQGLYEQYF. CDR3 DNA sequence: TGTGCCAGCAGCTTGCTAGGACAGGGGCTCTACGAGCAGTACTTC.